The 9 T cell receptor beta chains given below trace back to one sample, sequenced in a study of T-cell reconstitution after alpha-beta-depleted transplantation in children. Molecular barcoding with unique molecular identifiers was used for the TCRbeta library. TCRdb called the PCR reads again in MiXCR, with one record for every CDR3 protein. This table holds 550,000 to 600,000 distinct CDR3 sequences, roughly 23% found once. This specimen was PBMCs, mostly from graft donor cells, taken 360 days after TCRalphabeta/CD19-depleted stem cell transplant. These receptors all stem from a boy younger than two who had a stem cell transplant for acute myeloid leukemia, so the T cells may come from the graft donor.

V gene TRBV28 combines with J gene TRBJ2-2; D ambiguous. The CDR3 totals 15 residues. Trimming removed 1 base at V and 8 bases at J, with 14 bases between. The V gene's germline CDR1 is MDHEN and CDR2 SYDVKM. DNA for the CDR3: TGTGCCAGCAGTTTATCCCGACTGAGAGGTGGGGAGCTGTTTTTT. This translates into CASSLSRLRGGELFF. The complete variable domain, with remaining parts taken from reference TRBV28 and TRBJ2-2, reads DVKVTQSSRYLVKRTGEKVFLECVQDMDHENMFWYRQDPGLGLRLIYFSYDVKMKEKGDIPEGYSVSREKKERFSLILESASTNQTSMYLCASSLSRLRGGELFFGEGSRLTVL.

This clonotype has a single count. V gene TRBV24-1 combines with J gene TRBJ2-3, with TRBD2 as a possible D gene (6 bases). Trimming took off 12 bases at V and 3 bases at J, with 24 bases between the two ends. This CDR3 contains 16 residues. Germline CDR1 and CDR2: KGHDR and SFDVKD. CDR3 amino acids: CAVGGGPGLPTDTQYF. The CDR3 DNA reads TGTGCCGTGGGGGGTGGTCCTGGCCTCCCGACAGATACGCAGTATTTT.

This clonotype was detected ten times or more. This chain links TRBV4-3 with TRBJ2-2, with D possibly being TRBD2 (6 bases). Germline V gives CDR1 LGHNA, CDR2 YSLEER. Trimming pared 2 bases from V and 0 bases from J, leaving 16 bases between. The CDR3 extends over 18 amino acids. This CDR3 reads CASSQRAPDYTNTGELFF. The CDR3 nucleotides read TGCGCCAGCAGCCAACGAGCGCCGGACTACACGAACACCGGGGAGCTGTTTTTT.

The rearrangement links TRBV11-2 to TRBJ2-2, with D possibly being TRBD1 (5 bases). Germline loops: CDR1 SGHAT, CDR2 FQNNGV. V lost 0 bases and J lost 3, with 14 bases in between. The CDR3 extends over 17 amino acids. The CDR3 DNA is TGTGCCAGCAGCTTAGATCGGAAGGGGCTAGACACCGGGGAGCTGTTTTTT. Protein product: CASSLDRKGLDTGELFF.

This clonotype came up many times. The V gene is TRBV29-1, the J gene TRBJ2-1; D unclear. Germline lookup yields CDR1 SQVTM and CDR2 ANQGSEA. The CDR3 loop spans 15 amino acids. V lost 4 bases, J lost 0 bases, and 13 bases lay in between. Here the CDR3 DNA reads TGCAGCGTTGGGCCCTACCAGTTCTCCTACAATGAGCAGTTCTTC. Translated, it gives CSVGPYQFSYNEQFF.

The chain is built from TRBV10-2 and TRBJ1-6; D remains unclear. Between the trimmed V and J ends, which lost 2 bases and 8 bases, there was a span of 7 bases. Germline loops: CDR1 WSHSY, CDR2 SAAADI. CDR3 length: 13 residues. CDR3 residues: CASSEGRDSPLHF. CDR3 coding DNA: TGCGCCAGCAGTGAGGGGAGGGATTCACCCCTCCACTTT.

The sample holds a few counts of this clonotype. The rearrangement joins TRBV3-1 to TRBJ2-4, with 7 bases lining up with TRBD1. The ends lost 4 bases at V and 6 bases at J; junction bases unmatched: 9. CDR1 LGHDT and CDR2 YNNKEL come from the germline V gene (reference sequence). The CDR3 loop spans 15 amino acids. CDR3 sequence (DNA): TGTGCCAGCAGCCCAACGCAGGGGGTGATAAACATTCAGTACTTC. This translates into CASSPTQGVINIQYF.

This clonotype was seen at least ten times. This chain uses TRBV12-3 or TRBV12-4 with TRBJ1-2; D not resolved. There are 14 residues in the CDR3. Trimming took 4 bases from V and 2 from J, leaving 11 bases between them. The CDR3 DNA reads TGTGCCAGCAGTTCTGTGGCGGAGAACTATGGCTACACCTTC. Its protein is CASSSVAENYGYTF.

The chain has TRBV6-1 and TRBJ2-1, with TRBD2 identical over 8 bases. The trim removed 6 bases at V and 9 bases at J, leaving 13 bases unmatched. CDR1 is MNHNS and CDR2 is SASEGT in the germline V gene. The CDR3 has 15 amino acids. CDR3 in DNA: TGTGCCAGCAGGAGGGAAACGGGGGGGCCGGTTGAGCAGTTCTTC. Its translation is CASRRETGGPVEQFF.